Listed below are T cell receptor beta chains from one sample, sequenced in a study of shared clonotypes between healthy human individuals. Generated by immunoSEQ multiplex PCR, the TCRdb table keeps only in-frame clones and is missing some. The sample has over a million clones; roughly 95% are singletons. Sequencing input: naive CD4+ T cells sorted from blood. All receptors derive from a man aged 25 to 40 in good health. Each CDR3 is given with its conserved first and last residue. Fields, in order: J gene, clone size, D gene, V gene, CDR3 protein, CDR3 DNA. D genes are given only for firm matches. Expanded clones are given a class, and other clones once, few, many or no size at all.

TRBJ1-3 | NA | NA | TRBV7-9 | CASSSIKREAVSGNTIYF | TGTGCCAGCAGCTCAATTAAACGAGAGGCCGTCTCTGGAAACACCATATATTTT
TRBJ1-5 | NA | TRBD1 | TRBV18 | CASSPDRGSNQPQHF | TGTGCCAGCTCACCTGACAGGGGTAGCAATCAGCCCCAGCATTTT
TRBJ1-2 | NA | NA | TRBV5-8 | CASSLEGVYGYTF | TGTGCCAGCAGCTTGGAAGGGGTCTATGGCTACACCTTC
TRBJ1-3 | NA | NA | TRBV11-2 | CASSLNSGNTIYF | TGTGCCAGCAGCTTAAACAGCGGAAACACCATATATTTT
TRBJ2-3 | NA | TRBD1 | TRBV29-1 | CSGGQTDTQYF | TGCAGCGGGGGACAGACAGATACGCAGTATTTT
TRBJ1-1 | once | NA | TRBV18 | CASSPFAGPEAFF | TGTGCCAGCTCACCATTCGCAGGGCCTGAAGCTTTCTTT
TRBJ2-7 | NA | NA | TRBV5-4 | CASSLRAGSWEQYF | TGTGCCAGCAGCTTGAGAGCAGGTTCGTGGGAGCAGTACTTC
TRBJ1-3 | NA | TRBD1 | TRBV6-6 | CASSYTPGQGRNTIYF | TGTGCCAGCAGTTACACCCCCGGACAGGGAAGAAACACCATATATTTT
TRBJ2-7 | NA | NA | TRBV2 | CASSEVRLASHEQYF | TGTGCCAGCAGTGAAGTCCGGCTAGCGTCCCACGAGCAGTACTTC
TRBJ2-3 | NA | TRBD2 | TRBV19 | CATKLGLAGETDTQYF | TGTGCCACAAAACTGGGTCTAGCGGGAGAGACAGATACGCAGTATTTT
TRBJ1-1 | NA | NA | TRBV2 | CASNGWDTNTEAFF | TGTGCCAGCAATGGTTGGGATACGAACACTGAAGCTTTCTTT
TRBJ1-5 | NA | TRBD1 | TRBV18 | CASSLGSIAGTVFGVNQPQHF | TGTGCCAGCTCACTCGGAAGCATAGCCGGGACAGTGTTCGGTGTGAATCAGCCCCAGCATTTT
TRBJ2-7 | NA | NA | TRBV4-1 | CASSPGTPTYEQYF | TGCGCCAGCAGCCCAGGGACGCCTACCTACGAGCAGTACTTC
TRBJ1-5 | NA | TRBD1 | TRBV2 | CASRDRGPHQPQHF | TGTGCCAGCCGGGACAGGGGGCCGCATCAGCCCCAGCATTTT
TRBJ1-1 | NA | NA | TRBV28 | CASSPRVTGPGTEAFF | TGTGCCAGCAGTCCGAGGGTTACAGGGCCGGGCACTGAAGCTTTCTTT
TRBJ2-7 | NA | TRBD2 | TRBV29-1 | CSVPTSEYEQYF | TGCAGCGTTCCTACTAGCGAGTACGAGCAGTACTTC
TRBJ2-7 | once | NA | TRBV7-9 | CASSFSKGEQYF | TGTGCCAGCAGCTTCTCAAAGGGCGAGCAGTACTTC
TRBJ2-3 | NA | TRBD2 | TRBV5-4 | CASSPGTSGRSPTQYF | TGTGCCAGCAGCCCCGGGACTAGCGGGAGGAGCCCGACGCAGTATTTT
TRBJ2-7 | once | TRBD2 | TRBV5-4 | CASSLDGGRASYEQYF | TGTGCCAGCAGCTTGGATGGCGGGAGGGCCTCCTACGAGCAGTACTTC
TRBJ1-2 | NA | NA | TRBV5-4 | CAGSLRHWGNSNGYTF | TGTGCCGGCAGCCTACGACATTGGGGCAACTCTAATGGCTACACCTTC
TRBJ1-5 | NA | NA | TRBV7-6 | CASSLGGQPQHF | TGTGCCAGCAGCTTAGGGGGTCAGCCCCAGCATTTT
TRBJ2-3 | NA | NA | TRBV7-8 | CASSVRDSTDTQYF | TGTGCCAGCAGCGTCCGGGACAGCACAGATACGCAGTATTTT
TRBJ1-2 | NA | NA | TRBV19 | CASSIGGKTTYGYTF | TGTGCCAGTAGTATAGGGGGGAAGACTACCTATGGCTACACCTTC
TRBJ1-1 | NA | NA | TRBV7-9 | CASSLLRETNTEAFF | TGTGCCAGCAGCTTGTTGAGGGAGACTAACACTGAAGCTTTCTTT
TRBJ2-1 | NA | NA | TRBV7-2 | CASSLQSAYNEQFF | TGTGCCAGCAGCTTGCAGAGCGCCTACAATGAGCAGTTCTTC
TRBJ1-3 | NA | NA | TRBV10-3 | CATHDGSGNTIYF | TGTGCCACCCATGACGGCTCTGGAAACACCATATATTTT
TRBJ2-3 | NA | TRBD2 | TRBV9 | CASSARTSGDTQYF | TGTGCCAGCAGCGCCCGGACTAGCGGGGATACGCAGTATTTT
TRBJ1-5 | NA | NA | TRBV4-1 | CASSHGGRGTYQPQHF | TGCGCCAGCAGCCACGGGGGGCGCGGAACCTATCAGCCCCAGCATTTT
TRBJ2-2 | NA | NA | TRBV5-1 | CASSLVVGTGELFF | TGCGCCAGCAGCCTGGTCGTCGGCACCGGGGAGCTGTTTTTT
TRBJ2-7 | NA | TRBD1 | TRBV19 | CASSLTGGPYEQYF | TGTGCCAGTAGTCTCACAGGGGGTCCCTACGAGCAGTACTTC
TRBJ2-3 | NA | NA | TRBV5-1 | CASSPRADTQYF | TGCGCCAGCAGCCCCAGGGCGGATACGCAGTATTTT
TRBJ2-1 | NA | TRBD2 | TRBV7-9 | CASSPRASGRDNEQFF | TGTGCCAGCAGCCCGAGAGCTAGCGGGAGGGACAATGAGCAGTTCTTC
TRBJ2-1 | NA | TRBD2 | TRBV10-3 | CAISEGLAAYNEQFF | TGTGCCATCAGTGAGGGACTAGCAGCCTACAATGAGCAGTTCTTC
TRBJ2-5 | NA | NA | TRBV6-5 | CASSRPGRTQYF | TGTGCCAGCAGCCGACCAGGCCGGACCCAGTACTTC
TRBJ2-7 | NA | NA | TRBV5-1 | CASSLTLTSYEQYF | TGCGCCAGCAGCTTGACTCTGACTTCCTACGAGCAGTACTTC
TRBJ2-2 | NA | TRBD2 | TRBV11-3 | CASSPTGLAGPNTGELFF | TGTGCCAGCAGCCCCACGGGACTAGCGGGACCGAACACCGGGGAGCTGTTTTTT
TRBJ2-7 | NA | NA | TRBV5-1 | CASSLPGLAEQYF | TGCGCCAGCAGCTTGCCAGGTCTGGCCGAGCAGTACTTC
TRBJ1-2 | NA | NA | TRBV28 | CASRWGRTNYGYTF | TGTGCCAGTCGCTGGGGCCGAACTAACTATGGCTACACCTTC
TRBJ2-7 | NA | TRBD1 | TRBV4-3 | CASSQDSTGMSYEQYF | TGCGCCAGCAGCCAAGATTCGACAGGGATGTCGTACGAGCAGTACTTC
TRBJ2-7 | NA | NA | TRBV4-3 | CASSRDITYEQYF | TGCGCCAGCAGCCGGGACATAACCTACGAGCAGTACTTC
TRBJ2-7 | NA | NA | TRBV16 | CASSQVTDYEQYF | TGTGCCAGCAGCCAAGTCACCGACTACGAGCAGTACTTC
TRBJ2-3 | NA | TRBD2 | TRBV7-2 | CASSFLAGSTDTQYF | TGTGCCAGCAGCTTCTTAGCGGGAAGCACAGATACGCAGTATTTT
TRBJ2-2 | NA | NA | TRBV5-1 | CASSAGHTNTGELFF | TGCGCCAGCAGCGCGGGACACACAAACACCGGGGAGCTGTTTTTT
TRBJ1-1 | NA | NA | TRBV27 | CASSLLGGVDTEAFF | TGTGCCAGCAGTTTACTCGGGGGGGTAGACACTGAAGCTTTCTTT
TRBJ2-7 | NA | TRBD2 | TRBV15 | CATSRVLQTSGSREQYF | TGTGCCACCAGCAGAGTCCTCCAGACTAGCGGGAGCCGTGAGCAGTACTTC